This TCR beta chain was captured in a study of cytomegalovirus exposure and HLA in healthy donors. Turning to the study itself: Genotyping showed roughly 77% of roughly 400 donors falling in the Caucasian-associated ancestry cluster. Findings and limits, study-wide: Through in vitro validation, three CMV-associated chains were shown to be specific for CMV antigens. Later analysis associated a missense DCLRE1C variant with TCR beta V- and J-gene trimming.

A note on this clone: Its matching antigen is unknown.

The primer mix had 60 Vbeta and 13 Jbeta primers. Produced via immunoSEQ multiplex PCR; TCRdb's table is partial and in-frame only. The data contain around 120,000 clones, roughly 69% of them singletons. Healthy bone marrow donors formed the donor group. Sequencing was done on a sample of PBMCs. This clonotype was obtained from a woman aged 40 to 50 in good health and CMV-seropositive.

CDR3 loop: CASSRWGGPNEQFF. The CDR3 DNA reads as TGTGCCAGCAGCCGCTGGGGGGGGCCGAATGAGCAGTTCTTC. The chain employs TRBV7-2 and TRBJ2-1; TRBD2 is a possible D gene (7 bases). V gave up 5 bases and J gave up 7 bases, with 15 bases separating them. The germline CDR1 and CDR2 sequences are SGHTA and FQGNSA. This CDR3 contains 14 residues.